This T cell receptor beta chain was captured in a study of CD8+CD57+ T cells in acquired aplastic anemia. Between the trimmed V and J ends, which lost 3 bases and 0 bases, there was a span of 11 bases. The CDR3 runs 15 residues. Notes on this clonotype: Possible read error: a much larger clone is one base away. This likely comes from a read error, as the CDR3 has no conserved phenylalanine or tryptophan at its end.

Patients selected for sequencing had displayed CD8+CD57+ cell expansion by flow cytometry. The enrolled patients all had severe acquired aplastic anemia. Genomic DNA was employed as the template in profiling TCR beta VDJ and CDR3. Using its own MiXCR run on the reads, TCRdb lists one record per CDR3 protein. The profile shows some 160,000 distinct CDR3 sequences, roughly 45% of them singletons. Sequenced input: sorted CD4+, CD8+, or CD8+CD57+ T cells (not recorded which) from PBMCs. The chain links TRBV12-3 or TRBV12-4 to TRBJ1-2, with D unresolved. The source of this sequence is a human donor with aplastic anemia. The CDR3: CASSFVGSSNYGYTV. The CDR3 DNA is TGTGCCAGCAGTTTCGTTGGAAGCTCTAACTATGGCTACACCGTC.